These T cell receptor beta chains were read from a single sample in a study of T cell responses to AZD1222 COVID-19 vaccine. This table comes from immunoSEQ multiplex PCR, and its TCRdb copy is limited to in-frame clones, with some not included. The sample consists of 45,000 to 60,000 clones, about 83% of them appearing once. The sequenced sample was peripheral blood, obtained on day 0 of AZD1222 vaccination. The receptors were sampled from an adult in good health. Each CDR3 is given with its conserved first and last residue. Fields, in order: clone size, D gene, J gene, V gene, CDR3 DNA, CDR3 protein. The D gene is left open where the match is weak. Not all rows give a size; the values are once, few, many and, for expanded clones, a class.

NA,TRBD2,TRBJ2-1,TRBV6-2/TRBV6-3,TGTGCCAGCAGTTATTCCGGACTAGCGGGCATTTACAATGAGCAGTTCTTC,CASSYSGLAGIYNEQFF
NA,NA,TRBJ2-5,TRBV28,TGTGCCAGCAGCACCCGGGACCTCAGGGAGACCCAGTACTTC,CASSTRDLRETQYF
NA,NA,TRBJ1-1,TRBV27,TGTGCCAGCAGTTTCGATAGTGACACGCTGAACACTGAAGCTTTCTTT,CASSFDSDTLNTEAFF
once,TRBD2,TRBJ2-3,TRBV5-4,TGTGCCAGCAGCTTACTGTCAGGCGCCAGGCGGGAGGGCACAGATACGCAGTATTTT,CASSLLSGARREGTDTQYF
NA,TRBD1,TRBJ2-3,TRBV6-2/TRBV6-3,TGTGCCAGCAGTCCCAGCGGGTCCCCCGGGACAGGGGGCGCAGATACGCAGTATTTT,CASSPSGSPGTGGADTQYF
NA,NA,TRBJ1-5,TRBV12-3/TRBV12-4,TGTGCCAGCAGTTTAACGGGGAATCAGCCCCAGCATTTT,CASSLTGNQPQHF
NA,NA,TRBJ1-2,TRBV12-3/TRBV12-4,TGTGCCAGCAGTTTAGACAGCTTCTATGGCTACACCTTC,CASSLDSFYGYTF
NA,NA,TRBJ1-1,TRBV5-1,TGCGCCAGCAGCTTGGCCGGGCAGGGTGAAGCTTTCTTT,CASSLAGQGEAFF
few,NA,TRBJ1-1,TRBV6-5,TGTGCCAGCAGTCCCCTCCCCGGCAGAGGCACTGAAGCTTTCTTT,CASSPLPGRGTEAFF
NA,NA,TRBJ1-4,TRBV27,TGTGCCAGCAGTAACCCGGGGGGGGCGAGGGGAAAACTGTTTTTT,CASSNPGGARGKLFF
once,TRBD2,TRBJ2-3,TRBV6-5,TGTGCCAGCAGTACTAGCGAGGGTACAGATACGCAGTATTTT,CASSTSEGTDTQYF
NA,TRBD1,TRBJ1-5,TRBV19,TGTGCCAGTAGTAGATGGGACAGGGGGATAAAGCAGCCCCAGCATTTT,CASSRWDRGIKQPQHF
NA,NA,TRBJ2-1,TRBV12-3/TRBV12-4,TGTGCCAGCAGTTTCGGGCACAATGAGCAGTTCTTC,CASSFGHNEQFF
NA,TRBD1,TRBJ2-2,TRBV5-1,TGCGCCAGCACCAGACAGGGGAACACCGGGGAGCTGTTTTTT,CASTRQGNTGELFF
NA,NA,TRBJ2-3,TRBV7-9,TGTGCCAGCACCCTTAGGGGGGCCAACACAGATACGCAGTATTTT,CASTLRGANTDTQYF
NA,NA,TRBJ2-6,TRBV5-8,TGTGCCAGCAGCCCTAATCAGGGTTCAAACTCTGGGGCCAACGTCCTGACTTTC,CASSPNQGSNSGANVLTF
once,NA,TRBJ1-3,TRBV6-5,TGTGCCAGCAGTTATTCAGGGGGAAACACCATATATTTT,CASSYSGGNTIYF